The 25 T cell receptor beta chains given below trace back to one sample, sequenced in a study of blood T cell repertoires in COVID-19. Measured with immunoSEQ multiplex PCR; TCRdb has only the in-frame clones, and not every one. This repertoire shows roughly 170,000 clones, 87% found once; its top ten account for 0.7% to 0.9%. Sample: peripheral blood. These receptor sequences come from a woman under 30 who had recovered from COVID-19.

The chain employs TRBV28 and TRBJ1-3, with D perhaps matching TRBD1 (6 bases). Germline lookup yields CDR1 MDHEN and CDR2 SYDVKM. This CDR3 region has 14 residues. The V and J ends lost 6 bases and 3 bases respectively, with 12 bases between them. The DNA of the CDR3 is TGTGCCAGCAGCGTCCTCAGGGGTGGAAACACCATATATTTT. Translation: CASSVLRGGNTIYF. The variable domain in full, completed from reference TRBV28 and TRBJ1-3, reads DVKVTQSSRYLVKRTGEKVFLECVQDMDHENMFWYRQDPGLGLRLIYFSYDVKMKEKGDIPEGYSVSREKKERFSLILESASTNQTSMYLCASSVLRGGNTIYFGEGSWLTVV.

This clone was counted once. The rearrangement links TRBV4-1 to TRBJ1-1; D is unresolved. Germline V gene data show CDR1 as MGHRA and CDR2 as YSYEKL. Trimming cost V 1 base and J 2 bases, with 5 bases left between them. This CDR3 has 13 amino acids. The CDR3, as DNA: TGCGCCAGCAGCCAAGTGACTAACACTGAAGCTTTCTTT. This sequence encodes CASSQVTNTEAFF.

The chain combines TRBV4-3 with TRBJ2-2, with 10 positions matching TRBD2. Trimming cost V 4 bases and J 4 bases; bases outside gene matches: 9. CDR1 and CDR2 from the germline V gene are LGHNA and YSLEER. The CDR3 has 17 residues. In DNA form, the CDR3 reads TGCGCCAGCAGCCGGGACTTAGCGGGGGGAATCACCGGGGAGCTGTTTTTT. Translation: CASSRDLAGGITGELFF.

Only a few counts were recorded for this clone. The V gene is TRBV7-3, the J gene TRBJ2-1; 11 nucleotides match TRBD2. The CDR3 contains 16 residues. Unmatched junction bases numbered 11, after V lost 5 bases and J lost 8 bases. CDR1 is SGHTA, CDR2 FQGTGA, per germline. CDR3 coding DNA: TGTGCCAGCAGCCCCTATCCCGGGACTAGCGGCCATGAGCAGTTCTTC. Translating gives CASSPYPGTSGHEQFF.

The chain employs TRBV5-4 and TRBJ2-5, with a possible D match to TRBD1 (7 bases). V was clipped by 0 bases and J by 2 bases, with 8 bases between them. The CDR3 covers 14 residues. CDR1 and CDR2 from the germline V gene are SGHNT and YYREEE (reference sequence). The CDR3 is CASSLAGGQETQYF. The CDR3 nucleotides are TGTGCCAGCAGCTTGGCAGGGGGGCAAGAGACCCAGTACTTC.

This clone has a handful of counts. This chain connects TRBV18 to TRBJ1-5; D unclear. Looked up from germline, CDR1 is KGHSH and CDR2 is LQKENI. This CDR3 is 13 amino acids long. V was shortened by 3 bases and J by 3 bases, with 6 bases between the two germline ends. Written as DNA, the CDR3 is TGTGCCAGCTCACCGACAAACAATCAGCCCCAGCATTTT. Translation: CASSPTNNQPQHF.

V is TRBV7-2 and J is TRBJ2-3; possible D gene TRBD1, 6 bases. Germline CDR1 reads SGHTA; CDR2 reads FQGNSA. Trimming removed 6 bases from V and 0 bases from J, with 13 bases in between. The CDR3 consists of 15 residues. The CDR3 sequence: CASSQTGLSTDTQYF. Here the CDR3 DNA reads TGTGCCAGCAGTCAGACAGGCTTAAGCACAGATACGCAGTATTTT. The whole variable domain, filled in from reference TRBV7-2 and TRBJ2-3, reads GAGVSQSPSNKVTEKGKDVELRCDPISGHTALYWYRQSLGQGLEFLIYFQGNSAPDKSGLPSDRFSAERTGGSVSTLTIQRTQQEDSAVYLCASSQTGLSTDTQYFGPGTRLTVL.

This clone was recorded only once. The CDR3 loop is CSVENVRPRQDQPQHF. The CDR3 DNA follows: TGCAGCGTTGAAAATGTCCGGCCTCGGCAGGATCAGCCCCAGCATTTT. J is TRBJ1-5 and V is TRBV29-1; no definite D call. Per germline, CDR1 SQVTM and CDR2 ANQGSEA. The CDR3 spans 16 residues. V was trimmed by 2 bases and J by 5 bases, leaving 19 bases between them.

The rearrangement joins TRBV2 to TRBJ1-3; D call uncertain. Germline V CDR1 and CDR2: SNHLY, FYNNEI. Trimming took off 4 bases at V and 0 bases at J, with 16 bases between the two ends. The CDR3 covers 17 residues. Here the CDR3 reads CASSVAPGARSGNTIYF. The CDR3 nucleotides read TGTGCCAGCAGTGTTGCCCCCGGTGCGCGCTCTGGAAACACCATATATTTT.

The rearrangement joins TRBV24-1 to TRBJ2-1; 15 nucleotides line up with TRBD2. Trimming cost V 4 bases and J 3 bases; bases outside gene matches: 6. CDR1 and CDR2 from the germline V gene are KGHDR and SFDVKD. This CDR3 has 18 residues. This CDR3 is CATSDSGTSGGNYNEQFF. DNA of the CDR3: TGTGCCACCAGTGACTCCGGGACTAGCGGGGGGAACTACAATGAGCAGTTCTTC.

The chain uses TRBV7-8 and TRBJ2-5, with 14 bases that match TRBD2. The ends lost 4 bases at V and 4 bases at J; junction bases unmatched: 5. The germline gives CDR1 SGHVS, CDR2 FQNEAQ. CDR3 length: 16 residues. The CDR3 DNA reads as TGTGCCAGCAGCTCAGGGACTAGCGGGAGAGCAGAGACCCAGTACTTC. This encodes CASSSGTSGRAETQYF.

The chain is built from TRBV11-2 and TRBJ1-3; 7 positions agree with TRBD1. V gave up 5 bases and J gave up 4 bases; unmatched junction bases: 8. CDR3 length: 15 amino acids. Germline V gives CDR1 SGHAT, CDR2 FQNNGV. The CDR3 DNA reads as TGTGCCAGCAGCCCCCCGACAGGGTTCGGAAACACCATATATTTT. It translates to CASSPPTGFGNTIYF.

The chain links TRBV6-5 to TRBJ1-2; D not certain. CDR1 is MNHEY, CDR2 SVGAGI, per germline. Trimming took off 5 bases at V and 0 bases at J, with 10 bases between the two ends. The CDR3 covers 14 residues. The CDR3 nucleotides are TGTGCCAGCAGTCCTAAAACAGCTAACTATGGCTACACCTTC. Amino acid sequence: CASSPKTANYGYTF.

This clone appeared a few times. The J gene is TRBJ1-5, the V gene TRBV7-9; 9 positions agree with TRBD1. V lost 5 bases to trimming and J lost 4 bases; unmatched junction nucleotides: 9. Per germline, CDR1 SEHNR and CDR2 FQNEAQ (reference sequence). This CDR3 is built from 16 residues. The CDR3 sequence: CASSIPYRGLNQPQHF. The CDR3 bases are TGTGCCAGCAGCATACCTTACAGGGGGCTGAATCAGCCCCAGCATTTT.

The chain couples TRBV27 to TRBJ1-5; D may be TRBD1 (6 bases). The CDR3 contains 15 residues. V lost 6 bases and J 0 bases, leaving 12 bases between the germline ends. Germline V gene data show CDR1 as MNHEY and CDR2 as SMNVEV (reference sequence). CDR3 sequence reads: CASSLTGHSNQPQHF. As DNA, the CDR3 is TGTGCCAGCAGCCTTACGGGACATAGCAATCAGCCCCAGCATTTT.

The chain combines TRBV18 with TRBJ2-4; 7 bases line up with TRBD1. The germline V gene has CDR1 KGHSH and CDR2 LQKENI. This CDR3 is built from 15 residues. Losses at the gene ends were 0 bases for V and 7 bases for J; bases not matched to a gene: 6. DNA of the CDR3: TGTGCCAGCTCACCACCTGACAGGGAAGTCAACATTCAGTACTTC. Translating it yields CASSPPDREVNIQYF. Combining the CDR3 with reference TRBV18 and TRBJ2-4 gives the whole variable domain NAGVMQNPRHLVRRRGQEARLRCSPMKGHSHVYWYRQLPEEGLKFMVYLQKENIIDESGMPKERFSAEFPKEGPSILRIQQVVRGDSAAYFCASSPPDREVNIQYFGAGTRLSVL.

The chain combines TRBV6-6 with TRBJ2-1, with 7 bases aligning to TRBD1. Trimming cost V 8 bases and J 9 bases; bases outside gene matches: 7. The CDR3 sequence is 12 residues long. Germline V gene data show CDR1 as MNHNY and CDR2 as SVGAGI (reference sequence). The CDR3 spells CASQGERGEQFF. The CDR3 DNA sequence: TGTGCCAGCCAGGGGGAGCGTGGTGAGCAGTTCTTC.

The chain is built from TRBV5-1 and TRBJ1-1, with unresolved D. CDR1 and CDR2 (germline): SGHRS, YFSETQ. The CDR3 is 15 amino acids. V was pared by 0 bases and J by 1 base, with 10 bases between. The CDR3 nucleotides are TGCGCCAGCAGCTTGGTACCAGGAGGGAACACTGAAGCTTTCTTT. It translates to CASSLVPGGNTEAFF.

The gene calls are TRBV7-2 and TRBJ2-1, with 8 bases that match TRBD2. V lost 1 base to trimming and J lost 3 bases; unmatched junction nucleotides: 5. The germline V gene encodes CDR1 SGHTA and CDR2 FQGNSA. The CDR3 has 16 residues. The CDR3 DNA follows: TGTGCCAGCAGCTTAGTCGGGACTAGGGACTACAATGAGCAGTTCTTC. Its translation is CASSLVGTRDYNEQFF.

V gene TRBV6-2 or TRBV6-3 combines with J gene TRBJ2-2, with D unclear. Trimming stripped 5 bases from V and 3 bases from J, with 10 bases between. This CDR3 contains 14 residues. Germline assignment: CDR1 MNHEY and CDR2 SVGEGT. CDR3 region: CASSLVYDTGELFF. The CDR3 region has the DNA TGTGCCAGCAGTCTTGTTTATGACACCGGGGAGCTGTTTTTT.

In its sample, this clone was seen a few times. The CDR3, as DNA: TGTGCCAGCAGCTCATACAGCTCTAACTATGGCTACACCTTC. This codes for CASSSYSSNYGYTF. The chain employs TRBV9 and TRBJ1-2; D uncertain. With 4 bases removed from V and 0 bases from J, the gap between germline ends came to 10 bases. Germline CDR1 SGDLS, CDR2 YYNGEE. The CDR3 loop spans 14 amino acids.

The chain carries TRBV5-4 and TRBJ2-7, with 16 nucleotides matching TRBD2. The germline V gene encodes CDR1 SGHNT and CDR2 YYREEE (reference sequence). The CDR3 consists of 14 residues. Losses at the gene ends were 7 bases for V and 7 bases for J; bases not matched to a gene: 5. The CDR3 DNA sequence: TGTGCCAGCCGGGGGACTAGCGGGAGGGAGGAGCAGTACGTC. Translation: CASRGTSGREEQYV.

The CDR3 region has the DNA TGCAGTGCTAGTGAGAGAGGAGCTAGCGGGAGGGCCCGGGAGACCCAGTACTTC. Its translation: CSASERGASGRARETQYF. The chain joins TRBV20-1 to TRBJ2-5, with 12 bases lining up with TRBD2. The CDR3 totals 18 residues. Germline-derived CDR1 and CDR2 are DFQATT and SNEGSKA (reference sequence). The ends lost 3 bases at V and 5 bases at J; junction bases unmatched: 16.

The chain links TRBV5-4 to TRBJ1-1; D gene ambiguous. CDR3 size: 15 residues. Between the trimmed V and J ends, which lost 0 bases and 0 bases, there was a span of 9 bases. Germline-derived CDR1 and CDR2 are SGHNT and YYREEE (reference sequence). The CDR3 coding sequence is TGTGCCAGCAGCTTGGGGTCCCAGGTGAACACTGAAGCTTTCTTT. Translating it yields CASSLGSQVNTEAFF.

The CDR3 coding sequence is TGTGCCAGCAGTCTACTAGCGGGGGAAGAGACCCAGTACTTC. This encodes CASSLLAGEETQYF. The chain combines TRBV6-2 or TRBV6-3 with TRBJ2-5; 11 bases line up with TRBD2. CDR1 MNHEY and CDR2 SVGEGT come from the germline V gene. J gave up 3 bases and V 5 bases, and 2 bases lay outside the gene matches. This CDR3 is built from 14 residues.